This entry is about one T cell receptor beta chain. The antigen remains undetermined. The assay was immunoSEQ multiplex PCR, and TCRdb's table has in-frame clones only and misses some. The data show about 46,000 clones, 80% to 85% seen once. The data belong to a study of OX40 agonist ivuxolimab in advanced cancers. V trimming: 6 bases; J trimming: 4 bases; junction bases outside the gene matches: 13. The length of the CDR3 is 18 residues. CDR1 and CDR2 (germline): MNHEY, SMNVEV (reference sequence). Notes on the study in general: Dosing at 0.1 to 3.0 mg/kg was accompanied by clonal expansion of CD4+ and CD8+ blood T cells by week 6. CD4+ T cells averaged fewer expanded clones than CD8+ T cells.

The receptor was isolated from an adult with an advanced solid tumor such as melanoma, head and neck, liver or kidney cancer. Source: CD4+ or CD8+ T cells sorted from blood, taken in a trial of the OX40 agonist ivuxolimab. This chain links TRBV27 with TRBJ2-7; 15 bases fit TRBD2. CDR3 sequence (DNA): TGTGCCAGCAGCCGGACTAGCGGGGGGGCCGGTATTTCGTACGAGCAGTACTTC. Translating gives CASSRTSGGAGISYEQYF.